The source of this T cell receptor beta chain is a study of blood T cell repertoires in COVID-19. The wider study: The United States, Italy and Spain were the sources of the acute and convalescent COVID-19 samples. In each case, the material was cDNA or gDNA derived from T cells, B-cell-depleted T cells, or PBMCs.

V was clipped by 4 bases and J by 3 bases, with 13 bases between them. CDR1 and CDR2 (germline): MDHEN, SYDVKM. The CDR3 contains 14 residues. Source study methods: How many nucleated cells were present was estimated from reference gene primer amplification. The repertoire was sequenced with immunoSEQ multiplex PCR; TCRdb's copy has only in-frame clones and lacks some. That table is the source of V, J and clone size, and D and trimming were worked out from the DNA. Of about 36,000 clones in the sample, 90% were seen once. Sequencing was performed on peripheral blood. This clonotype was sampled from a human donor in a cohort sampled during active COVID-19. The genes are TRBV28 and TRBJ2-7; weak D call: TRBD1 (6 bases). For the CDR3, the DNA is TGTGCCAGCAGTTCATCCGGGACACACTACGAGCAGTACTTC. Amino acids: CASSSSGTHYEQYF. Together with reference TRBV28 and TRBJ2-7, the CDR3 gives the full variable domain: DVKVTQSSRYLVKRTGEKVFLECVQDMDHENMFWYRQDPGLGLRLIYFSYDVKMKEKGDIPEGYSVSREKKERFSLILESASTNQTSMYLCASSSSGTHYEQYFGPGTRLTVT.